The rows below give T cell receptor beta chains drawn from one sample of a study of T cells in Graves' hyperthyroidism and ophthalmopathy. TCRdb re-called the multiplex PCR reads through MiXCR, storing one row per CDR3 protein. Here the sample spans about half a million distinct CDR3 sequences, roughly 24% being singletons. Sequencing was carried out using blood. These receptor sequences come from a woman aged 30 to 39 with Graves' ophthalmopathy. Each CDR3 is given with its conserved first and last residue. D genes are given only for firm matches. Not all rows give a size; the values are once, few, many and, for expanded clones, a class.

D	V	size	J	CDR3	DNA
NA	TRBV5-1	NA	TRBJ1-1	CASSLDGRPNTEAFF	TGCGCCAGCAGCTTGGACGGCAGGCCGAACACTGAAGCTTTCTTT
TRBD1	TRBV4-2	NA	TRBJ1-3	CASSQDRTGSGNTIYF	TGTGCCAGCAGCCAAGATAGGACAGGGTCTGGAAACACCATATATTTT
NA	TRBV18	NA	TRBJ2-7	CASSPGARNRYEQYF	TGTGCCAGCTCACCAGGAGCCAGAAACCGCTACGAGCAGTACTTC
NA	TRBV12-3/TRBV12-4	few	TRBJ1-2	CASSLTGLTQDYTF	TGTGCCAGCAGTTTAACGGGACTAACTCAGGACTACACCTTC
TRBD1	TRBV11-2	many	TRBJ2-5	CASSPQGARYSWTQYF	TGTGCCAGCAGCCCACAGGGGGCTAGATACAGTTGGACCCAGTACTTC
NA	TRBV6-5	many	TRBJ2-7	CASRSSLYEQYF	TGTGCCAGCAGGTCCTCGCTCTACGAGCAGTACTTC
NA	TRBV6-1	many	TRBJ1-2	CASSGGLYTYGYTF	TGTGCCAGCAGCGGTGGACTCTATACTTATGGCTACACCTTC
TRBD1	TRBV12-3/TRBV12-4	many	TRBJ1-2	CASSLLTGYDGYTF	TGTGCCAGCAGTTTATTGACAGGGTATGATGGCTACACCTTC
TRBD2	TRBV15	NA	TRBJ2-2	CATSRDSDYAGGYTGELFF	TGTGCCACCAGCAGAGATTCGGATTACGCGGGGGGATACACCGGGGAGCTGTTTTTT
NA	TRBV6-1	NA	TRBJ2-5	CASSDYVETQYF	TGTGCCAGCAGTGATTACGTGGAGACCCAGTACTTC
TRBD1	TRBV11-1	few	TRBJ1-3	CASSLALHRGVNTIYF	TGTGCCAGCAGCTTAGCGCTACACAGGGGGGTAAACACCATATATTTT
TRBD1	TRBV19	few	TRBJ1-5	CASSIATGGEFNQPQHF	TGTGCCAGTAGTATAGCGACAGGGGGAGAATTCAATCAGCCCCAGCATTTT
TRBD1	TRBV6-1	few	TRBJ1-1	CASSEPGTGNTEAFF	TGTGCCAGCAGTGAACCCGGGACAGGGAACACTGAAGCTTTCTTT
NA	TRBV6-2/TRBV6-3	many	TRBJ1-1	CASSYLLRGRANTEAFF	TGTGCCAGCAGTTACCTCCTCCGGGGCCGGGCGAACACTGAAGCTTTCTTT
NA	TRBV12-3/TRBV12-4	many	TRBJ2-5	CASSLSGVGETQYF	TGTGCCAGCAGTTTATCGGGAGTTGGCGAGACCCAGTACTTC
TRBD1	TRBV6-5	many	TRBJ2-6	CASRGTVSGANVLTF	TGTGCCAGCAGAGGGACAGTCTCTGGGGCCAACGTCCTGACTTTC
TRBD2	TRBV20-1	many	TRBJ2-5	CSARDSGGEETQYF	TGCAGTGCTAGAGATAGCGGGGGGGAGGAGACCCAGTACTTC
NA	TRBV11-2	few	TRBJ2-5	CASSLGPWGRGETQYF	TGTGCCAGCAGCTTAGGGCCCTGGGGGCGCGGGGAGACCCAGTACTTC
NA	TRBV6-2/TRBV6-3	NA	TRBJ1-5	CASSYRGNQPQHF	TGTGCCAGCAGTTATCGGGGCAATCAGCCCCAGCATTTT
NA	TRBV11-2	many	TRBJ2-5	CASSSTGTQEETQYF	TGTGCCAGCAGCTCCACCGGGACTCAGGAAGAGACCCAGTACTTC
NA	TRBV6-1	many	TRBJ1-5	CASSPSGTPNQPQHF	TGTGCCAGCAGCCCCTCCGGGACACCGAATCAGCCCCAGCATTTT
NA	TRBV6-1	many	TRBJ2-7	CASSEWEQYF	TGTGCCAGCAGTGAATGGGAGCAGTACTTC